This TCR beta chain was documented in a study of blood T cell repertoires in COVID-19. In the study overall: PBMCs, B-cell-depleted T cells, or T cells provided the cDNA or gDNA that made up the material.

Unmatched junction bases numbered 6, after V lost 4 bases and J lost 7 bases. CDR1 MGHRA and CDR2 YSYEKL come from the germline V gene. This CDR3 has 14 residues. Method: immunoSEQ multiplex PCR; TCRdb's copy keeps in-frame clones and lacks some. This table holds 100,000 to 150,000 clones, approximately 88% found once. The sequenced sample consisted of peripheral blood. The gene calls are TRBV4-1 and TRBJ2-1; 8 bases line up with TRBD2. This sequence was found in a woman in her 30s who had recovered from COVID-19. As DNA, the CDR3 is TGCGCCAGCAGCCCGGGCCTAGCGGGTAATGAGCAGTTCTTC. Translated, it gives CASSPGLAGNEQFF.